What follows are 29 T cell receptor beta chains derived from one specimen sequenced in a study of identical twins listed by TCRdb under 2016. The library was made by 5' RACE. The sequencer was an Illumina HiSeq 2000. In TCRdb, the public reads were trimmed at Q25 with fastp and aligned with MiXCR, with productive beta chains retained. Rows are combined by CDR3 protein, so each entry shows the most common genes and DNA. The sample records 400,000 to 600,000 distinct CDR3 sequences, approximately 20% of which are singletons. The ten largest clonotypes hold about 0.48% of the sample. The sample was also linked to a second study, of yellow fever vaccine responses in identical twins.

Sequencing was done on a sample of CD4+ T cells sorted from blood. These receptors all come from a woman under 30 in good health.

The chain has TRBV20-1 and TRBJ2-3, with a possible D match to TRBD2 (5 bases). V lost 4 bases to trimming and J lost 5 bases, with 10 bases between them. The CDR3 extends over 12 amino acids. Germline CDR1 reads DFQATT; CDR2 reads SNEGSKA (reference sequence). The CDR3 DNA sequence: TGCAGTGCTAAATTAAGCGGAGATACGCAGTATTTT. It is translated as CSAKLSGDTQYF.

This chain uses TRBV20-1 with TRBJ2-1; a weak D match, TRBD2 (6 bases). The CDR3 is 14 amino acids. The V gene's germline CDR1 is DFQATT and CDR2 SNEGSKA (reference sequence). Trimming pared 7 bases from V and 2 bases from J, leaving 15 bases between. The CDR3 bases are TGCAGTGTCCAAAATAGCGGACCCTACAATGAGCAGTTCTTC. Translated: CSVQNSGPYNEQFF.

In regard to this clonotype: Mismatch with germline at one junction end may stem from a read error. The chain has TRBV3-1 and TRBJ2-5; no clear D. The germline V gene has CDR1 LGHDT and CDR2 YNNKEL (reference sequence). The CDR3 runs 15 residues. The CDR3 sequence: CATSQDLGHQETQYF. The CDR3 DNA is TGTGCCACCAGCCAAGATCTTGGGCACCAAGAGACCCAGTACTTC.

This clonotype was counted a few times. The CDR3 region has the DNA TGTGCCAGCAGTAGAATTAGTTCCGGGCCCACTGAAGCTTTCTTT. Translating it yields CASSRISSGPTEAFF. The chain recombines TRBV12-3 or TRBV12-4 with TRBJ1-1; D remains ambiguous. The CDR3 sequence is 15 residues long. Trimming removed 5 bases from V and 4 bases from J, with 17 bases in between.

This clonotype was counted between two and nine times. J is TRBJ2-7 and V is TRBV12-3 or TRBV12-4, with a weak D call TRBD2 (5 bases). This CDR3 spans 14 amino acids. V lost 3 bases, J lost 4 bases, and 13 bases lay in between. In DNA, the CDR3 is TGTGCCAGCAGTTTCGTCGGTGGGAGTTACGAGCAGTACTTC. This codes for CASSFVGGSYEQYF.

The gene calls are TRBV6-2 or TRBV6-3 and TRBJ2-2, with a weak D call TRBD2 (6 bases). Trimming cost V 5 bases and J 2 bases, with 15 bases left between them. This CDR3 region has 16 residues. Germline CDR1 reads MNHEY; CDR2 reads SVGEGT. The CDR3: CASSITGTFNTGELFF. CDR3 nucleotides: TGTGCCAGCAGTATCACTGGGACTTTCAACACCGGGGAGCTGTTTTTT.

This chain uses TRBV19 with TRBJ2-6; D remains unclear. Germline V gene sequence: CDR1 LNHDA, CDR2 SQIVND (reference sequence). There are 16 residues in the CDR3. V dropped 4 bases and J dropped 2 bases, with 12 bases sitting between them. CDR3 DNA: TGTGCCAGTAGTAGTCATACCATCACTGGGGCCAACGTCCTGACTTTC. Its protein is CASSSHTITGANVLTF.

In its sample, this clonotype was seen a few times. V and J are TRBV12-3 or TRBV12-4 and TRBJ2-7; maybe TRBD1 (6 bases). The CDR3 sequence is 13 residues long. With 6 bases removed from V and 3 bases from J, the gap between germline ends came to 12 bases. This CDR3 reads CASSKGQDYEQYV. DNA for the CDR3: TGTGCCAGCAGCAAGGGACAAGACTACGAGCAGTACGTC.

This rearrangement joins TRBV10-3 to TRBJ2-2; TRBD1 agrees at 12 bases. The CDR3 consists of 15 residues. The V gene's germline CDR1 is ENHRY and CDR2 SYGVKD. Trimming cost V 6 bases and J 3 bases; bases outside gene matches: 2. The CDR3 nucleotides are TGTGCCATCAGCGGGACAGGGGGCGACACCGGGGAGCTGTTTTTT. It codes for CAISGTGGDTGELFF.

This clonotype has a count of ten or more. The chain combines TRBV5-1 with TRBJ2-7; D remains unclear. The V gene lost 3 bases and the J gene lost 0 bases, with 4 bases spanning the gap. This CDR3 spans 12 amino acids. Germline CDR1 reads SGHRS; CDR2 reads YFSETQ. The CDR3, as DNA: TGCGCCAGCAGCTCATACTCCTACGAGCAGTACTTC. This sequence encodes CASSSYSYEQYF.

The chain couples TRBV10-1 to TRBJ2-1, with 7 bases fitting TRBD2. V was clipped by 10 bases and J by 9 bases; unmatched bases: 12. The germline gives CDR1 WNHNN, CDR2 SYGVQD (reference sequence). The CDR3 runs to 13 residues. The CDR3: CATGGAGRGEQFF. The CDR3 coding sequence is TGCGCCACCGGAGGAGCGGGAAGGGGTGAGCAGTTCTTC.

This clonotype was detected a few times. The V and J genes are TRBV11-2 and TRBJ2-4; no clear D. Trimming took off 7 bases at V and 6 bases at J, with 19 bases between the two ends. Germline loops: CDR1 SGHAT, CDR2 FQNNGV. The CDR3 is 15 amino acids. The CDR3 region has the DNA TGTGCCAGCACCCTAGGCGCTGCCGCGGCAAACATTCAGTACTTC. Translated, it gives CASTLGAAAANIQYF.

This clonotype was seen a few times. The chain joins TRBV7-3 to TRBJ2-5; D remains ambiguous. The CDR3 is made up of 14 amino acids. From germline, CDR1 is SGHTA and CDR2 FQGTGA. Trimming stripped 5 bases from V and 1 base from J, with 11 bases between. The CDR3 here is CASSLSPVQETQYF. As DNA, the CDR3 is TGTGCCAGCAGCCTCTCTCCGGTCCAAGAGACCCAGTACTTC.

This clonotype was observed many times. V usage is TRBV29-1 and J usage is TRBJ2-1; weak D call: TRBD2 (5 bases). The CDR3 is 11 residues long. Trimming removed 7 bases at V and 5 bases at J, with 9 bases between. Germline V gene data show CDR1 as SQVTM and CDR2 as ANQGSEA. The CDR3 spells CSARTDNEQFF. Written as DNA, the CDR3 is TGCAGCGCGAGGACTGACAATGAGCAGTTCTTC.

This clonotype was detected only a few times. The chain links TRBV4-1 to TRBJ2-3, with D hard to call. The length of the CDR3 is 16 residues. Germline V CDR1 and CDR2: MGHRA, YSYEKL. V was cut by 4 bases and J by 0 bases, with 14 bases left in between. The CDR3 DNA reads as TGCGCCAGCAGCCCCAGTTTCAGCGCTAGCACAGATACGCAGTATTTT. The encoded protein is CASSPSFSASTDTQYF.

V is TRBV27 and J is TRBJ2-7; a weak D match, TRBD1 (6 bases). The CDR3 extends over 11 amino acids. Germline-derived CDR1 and CDR2 are MNHEY and SMNVEV (reference sequence). V lost 11 bases to trimming and J lost 5 bases, with 13 bases between them. For the CDR3, the DNA is TGTGCCTCCGTCAGGGGCCACGAGCAGTACTTC. It codes for CASVRGHEQYF.

This clonotype has at least ten counts. The chain joins TRBV12-3 or TRBV12-4 to TRBJ2-5, with 14 bases aligning to TRBD2. V dropped 5 bases and J dropped 4; count of bases not matched to a gene: 9. The CDR3 runs to 17 residues. In DNA form, the CDR3 reads TGTGCCAGCAGTCAACCGGGACTAGCGGGAGTGAGAGAGACCCAGTACTTC. Its protein product is CASSQPGLAGVRETQYF.

The table lists this clonotype with many counts. At one end, the junction sequence differs from germline, possibly due to a read error. This rearrangement joins TRBV4-2 to TRBJ2-5; possible D gene TRBD2, 6 bases. Per germline, CDR1 LGHNA and CDR2 YNFKEQ. This CDR3 has 16 amino acids. CDR3 nucleotides: TGTGCCAGCAGTCACATTTTCGATGCGGGAAGAGAGGCCCAGTACTTC. Protein: CASSHIFDAGREAQYF.

The chain recombines TRBV3-1 with TRBJ2-3; D is undetermined. V was pared by 4 bases and J by 1 base, with 12 bases between. This CDR3 contains 15 residues. Germline CDR1 is LGHDT and CDR2 is YNNKEL (reference sequence). The CDR3 nucleotides read TGTGCCAGCAGCCCTTATGCTCCCGGCACAGATACGCAGTATTTT. Protein: CASSPYAPGTDTQYF.

There are a few counts of this clonotype. J is TRBJ2-3 and V is TRBV5-1; D remains ambiguous. The CDR3 extends over 16 amino acids. V lost 0 bases and J lost 0, with 11 bases in between. CDR1 and CDR2 from the germline V gene are SGHRS and YFSETQ. The CDR3 reads CASSLVNRPSTDTQYF. CDR3 in DNA: TGCGCCAGCAGCTTGGTTAACAGACCTAGCACAGATACGCAGTATTTT.

V gene TRBV7-9 combines with J gene TRBJ2-5, with D perhaps TRBD1 (6 bases). Germline-derived CDR1 and CDR2 are SEHNR and FQNEAQ (reference sequence). Trimming removed 5 bases from V and 3 bases from J, with 10 bases in between. The CDR3 consists of 13 residues. For the CDR3, the DNA is TGTGCCAGCAGCGCCGACAGGAAAGAGACCCAGTACTTC. Encoded protein: CASSADRKETQYF.

This clonotype was recorded at least ten times. The V gene is TRBV19, the J gene TRBJ2-7; 7 nucleotides line up with TRBD2. CDR3 length equals 15 residues. Trimming at V came to 3 bases and at J to 3 bases, leaving 8 bases not matched to a gene. Germline CDR1 is LNHDA and CDR2 is SQIVND (reference sequence). In nucleotides, the CDR3 is TGTGCCAGTAGTATTCCTGGCGGGAGTCGCTACGAGCAGTACTTC. Its protein product is CASSIPGGSRYEQYF.

This clonotype was found a few times. The genes are TRBV4-1 and TRBJ2-1; 7 positions agree with TRBD2. Trimming removed 6 bases from V and 3 bases from J; junction bases left unmatched: 14. CDR3 size: 17 residues. CDR1 and CDR2 from the germline V gene are MGHRA and YSYEKL. The CDR3 sequence: CASRKGPGTNNYNEQFF. CDR3 in DNA: TGCGCCAGCAGGAAAGGACCCGGGACTAACAACTACAATGAGCAGTTCTTC.

The chain joins TRBV11-2 to TRBJ2-2; D gene unclear. The CDR3 extends over 14 amino acids. The V and J ends lost 2 bases and 2 bases respectively, with 6 bases between them. Germline V gives CDR1 SGHAT, CDR2 FQNNGV. The CDR3 nucleotides read TGTGCCAGCAGCTTAACTTTTAACACCGGGGAGCTGTTTTTT. It is translated as CASSLTFNTGELFF.

J is TRBJ2-5 and V is TRBV29-1, with TRBD2 identical over 8 bases. CDR1 is SQVTM and CDR2 is ANQGSEA in the germline V gene. V was clipped by 6 bases and J by 1 base; unmatched bases: 10. The CDR3 is made up of 15 amino acids. CDR3 coding DNA: TGCAGCGTGTCTGTTCGCGGGAGGCTCCAAGAGACCCAGTACTTC. Its protein is CSVSVRGRLQETQYF.

The sample holds a few counts of this clonotype. The J gene is TRBJ2-6, the V gene TRBV19; D is unclear. This CDR3 has 13 amino acids. The germline V gene encodes CDR1 LNHDA and CDR2 SQIVND (reference sequence). With 4 bases removed from V and 3 bases from J, the gap between germline ends came to 4 bases. CDR3 protein: CASSKNGANVLTF. DNA for the CDR3: TGTGCCAGTAGTAAGAATGGGGCCAACGTCCTGACTTTC.

This clonotype turned up a few times. This chain uses TRBV28 with TRBJ2-1, with no clear D. Trimming stripped 5 bases from V and 9 bases from J, with 14 bases between. Germline V gene sequence: CDR1 MDHEN, CDR2 SYDVKM. This CDR3 has 13 amino acids. The CDR3, as DNA: TGTGCCAGCAGTCCCCCCCGAGTTTCTGAGCAGTTCTTC. Translated: CASSPPRVSEQFF.

J is TRBJ1-4 and V is TRBV10-3, with D unclear. CDR3 length: 13 residues. Germline values: CDR1 ENHRY, CDR2 SYGVKD. Trimming removed 6 bases from V and 5 bases from J, with 10 bases in between. The DNA for the CDR3 is TGTGCCATCAGCACCGACCGGAATGAAAAACTGTTTTTT. This gives the protein CAISTDRNEKLFF.

The chain carries TRBV15 and TRBJ1-5; maybe TRBD1 (5 bases). The CDR3 spans 14 residues. Germline-derived CDR1 and CDR2 are LNHNV and YYDKDF (reference sequence). The ends were cut back, 5 bases at V and 3 bases at J, with 11 bases in the middle. CDR3 sequence (DNA): TGTGCCACCAGCGGGGGACCGAACAATCAGCCCCAGCATTTT. It specifies CATSGGPNNQPQHF.